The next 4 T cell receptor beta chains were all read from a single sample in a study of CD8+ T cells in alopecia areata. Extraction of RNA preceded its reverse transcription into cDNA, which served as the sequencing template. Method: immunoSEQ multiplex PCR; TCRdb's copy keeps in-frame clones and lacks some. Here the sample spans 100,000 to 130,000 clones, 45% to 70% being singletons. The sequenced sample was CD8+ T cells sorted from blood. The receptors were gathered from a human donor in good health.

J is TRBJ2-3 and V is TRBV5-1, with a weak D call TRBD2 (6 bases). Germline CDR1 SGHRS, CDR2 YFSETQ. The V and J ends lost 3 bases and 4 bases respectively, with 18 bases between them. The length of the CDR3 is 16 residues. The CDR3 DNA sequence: TGCGCCAGCAGCTCCCTCGACGGGGGACTTGCAGATACGCAGTATTTT. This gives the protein CASSSLDGGLADTQYF.

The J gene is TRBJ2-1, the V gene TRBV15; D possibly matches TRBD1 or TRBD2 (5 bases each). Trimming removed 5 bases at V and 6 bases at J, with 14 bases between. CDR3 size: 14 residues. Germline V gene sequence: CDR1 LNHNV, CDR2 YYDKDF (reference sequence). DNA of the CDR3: TGTGCCACCAGCTCCGGGACGGAGAGCAATGAGCAGTTCTTC. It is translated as CATSSGTESNEQFF.

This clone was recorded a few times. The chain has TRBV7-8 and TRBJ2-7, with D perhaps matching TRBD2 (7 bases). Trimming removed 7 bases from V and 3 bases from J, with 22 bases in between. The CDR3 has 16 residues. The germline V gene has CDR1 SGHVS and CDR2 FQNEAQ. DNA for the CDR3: TGTGCCAGCACCGAGGGAGGGACACGCGAATACTACGAGCAGTACTTC. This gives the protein CASTEGGTREYYEQYF.

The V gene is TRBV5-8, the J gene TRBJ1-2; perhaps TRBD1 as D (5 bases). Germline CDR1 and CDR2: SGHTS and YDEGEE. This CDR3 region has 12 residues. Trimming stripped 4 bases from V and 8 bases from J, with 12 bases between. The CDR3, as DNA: TGTGCCAGCAGCGGGGGTCTCGGGGGCTACACCTTC. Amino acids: CASSGGLGGYTF. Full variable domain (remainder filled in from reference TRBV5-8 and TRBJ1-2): EAGVTQSPTHLIKTRGQQATLRCSPISGHTSVYWYQQALGLGLQFLLWYDEGEERNRGNFPPRFSGRQFPNYSSELNVNALELEDSALYLCASSGGLGGYTFGSGTRLTVV.